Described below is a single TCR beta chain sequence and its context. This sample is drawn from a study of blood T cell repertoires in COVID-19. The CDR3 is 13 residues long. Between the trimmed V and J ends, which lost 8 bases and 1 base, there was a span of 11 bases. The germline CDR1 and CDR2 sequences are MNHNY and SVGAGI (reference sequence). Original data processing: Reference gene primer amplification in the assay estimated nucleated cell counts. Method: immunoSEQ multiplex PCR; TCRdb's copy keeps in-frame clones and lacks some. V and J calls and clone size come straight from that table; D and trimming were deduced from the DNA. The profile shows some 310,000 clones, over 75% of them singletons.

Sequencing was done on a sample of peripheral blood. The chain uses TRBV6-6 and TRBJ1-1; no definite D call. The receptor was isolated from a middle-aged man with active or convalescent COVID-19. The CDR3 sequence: CASAVIQNTEAFF. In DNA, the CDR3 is TGTGCCAGCGCAGTGATTCAGAACACTGAAGCTTTCTTT.